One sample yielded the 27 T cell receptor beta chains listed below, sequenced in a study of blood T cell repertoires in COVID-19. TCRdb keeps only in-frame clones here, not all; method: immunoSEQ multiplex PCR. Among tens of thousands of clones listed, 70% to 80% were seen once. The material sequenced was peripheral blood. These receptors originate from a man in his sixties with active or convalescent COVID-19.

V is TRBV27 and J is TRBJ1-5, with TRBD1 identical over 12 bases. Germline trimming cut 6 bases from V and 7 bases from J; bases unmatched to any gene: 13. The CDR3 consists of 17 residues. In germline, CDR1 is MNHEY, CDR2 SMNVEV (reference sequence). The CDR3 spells CASSSGTGGHRKQPQHF. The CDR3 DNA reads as TGTGCCAGCAGCTCCGGGACAGGGGGCCATAGGAAACAGCCCCAGCATTTT.

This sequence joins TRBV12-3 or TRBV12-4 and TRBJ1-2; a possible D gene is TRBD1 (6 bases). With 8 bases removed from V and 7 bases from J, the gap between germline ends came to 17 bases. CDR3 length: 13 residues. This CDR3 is CASSIQGSGGYTF. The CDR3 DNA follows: TGTGCCAGCTCGATTCAGGGGAGTGGTGGCTACACCTTC.

CDR3 region: CSAAQGLGQPQHF. The CDR3 DNA reads TGCAGCGCTGCACAGGGTCTAGGTCAGCCCCAGCATTTT. The chain combines TRBV29-1 with TRBJ1-5, with D possibly being TRBD1 (6 bases). The V gene's germline CDR1 is SQVTM and CDR2 ANQGSEA. The CDR3 consists of 13 residues. V lost 7 bases to trimming and J lost 6 bases, with 16 bases between them.

For the CDR3, the DNA is TGTGCCAGCATGGTGGGAACAGGGAACACCGGGGAGCTGTTTTTT. As protein: CASMVGTGNTGELFF. The gene calls are TRBV5-4 and TRBJ2-2; possibly TRBD1 for D (5 bases). Trimming shortened V by 6 bases and J by 1 base, and 13 bases separated the two germline ends. CDR3 length: 15 residues. Germline CDR1 SGHNT, CDR2 YYREEE (reference sequence).

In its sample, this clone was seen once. The CDR3 DNA sequence: TGTGCCAGCAGTTTCCAGAACTACGAGCAGTACTTC. Encoded protein: CASSFQNYEQYF. The chain combines TRBV28 with TRBJ2-7; D ambiguous. V lost 3 bases and J 3 bases, leaving 6 bases between the germline ends. The CDR3 sequence is 12 residues long. Per germline, CDR1 MDHEN and CDR2 SYDVKM.

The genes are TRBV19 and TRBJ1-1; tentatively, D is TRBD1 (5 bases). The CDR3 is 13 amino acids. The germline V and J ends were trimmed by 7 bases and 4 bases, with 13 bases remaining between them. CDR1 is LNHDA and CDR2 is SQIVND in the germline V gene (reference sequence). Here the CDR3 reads CASNPGFGTEAFF. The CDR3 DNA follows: TGTGCCAGTAATCCAGGGTTTGGCACTGAAGCTTTCTTT.

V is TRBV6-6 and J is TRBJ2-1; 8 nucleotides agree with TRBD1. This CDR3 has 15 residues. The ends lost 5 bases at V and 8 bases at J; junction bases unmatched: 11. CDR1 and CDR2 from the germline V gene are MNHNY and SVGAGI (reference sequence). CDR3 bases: TGTGCCAGCAGTCTCGGACAGGGTGGCCCGCATGAGCAGTTCTTC. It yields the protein CASSLGQGGPHEQFF.

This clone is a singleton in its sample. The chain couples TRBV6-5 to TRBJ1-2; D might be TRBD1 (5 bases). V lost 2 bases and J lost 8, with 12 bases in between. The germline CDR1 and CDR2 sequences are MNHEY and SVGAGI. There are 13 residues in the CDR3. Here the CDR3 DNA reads TGTGCCAGCAGTTACGGCCCCGGGGGAGGCTACACCTTC. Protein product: CASSYGPGGGYTF.

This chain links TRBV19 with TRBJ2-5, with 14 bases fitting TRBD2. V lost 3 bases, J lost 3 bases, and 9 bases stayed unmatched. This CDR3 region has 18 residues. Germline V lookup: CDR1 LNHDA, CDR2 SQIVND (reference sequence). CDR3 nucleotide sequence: TGTGCCAGTAGTATTGACGGACCGGGACTAGCGGGGGAAGAGACCCAGTACTTC. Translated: CASSIDGPGLAGEETQYF.

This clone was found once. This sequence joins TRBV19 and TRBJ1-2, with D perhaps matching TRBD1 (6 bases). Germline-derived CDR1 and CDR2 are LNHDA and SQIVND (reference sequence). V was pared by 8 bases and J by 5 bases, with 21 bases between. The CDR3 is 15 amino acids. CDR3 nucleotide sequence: TGTGCCAGTCTCGGGTCGGGCAGGGGAAATTATGGCTACACCTTC. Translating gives CASLGSGRGNYGYTF. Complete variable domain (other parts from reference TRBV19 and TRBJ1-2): DGGITQSPKYLFRKEGQNVTLSCEQNLNHDAMYWYRQDPGQGLRLIYYSQIVNDFQKGDIAEGYSVSREKKESFPLTVTSAQKNPTAFYLCASLGSGRGNYGYTFGSGTRLTVV.

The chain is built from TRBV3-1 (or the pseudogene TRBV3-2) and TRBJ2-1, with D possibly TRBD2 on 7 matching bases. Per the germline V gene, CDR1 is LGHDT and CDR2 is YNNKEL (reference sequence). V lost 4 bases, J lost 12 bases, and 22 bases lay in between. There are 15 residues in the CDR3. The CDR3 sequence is CASSPTGGGRGGQFF. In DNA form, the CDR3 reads TGTGCCAGCAGCCCTACGGGGGGCGGGAGAGGAGGGCAGTTCTTC.

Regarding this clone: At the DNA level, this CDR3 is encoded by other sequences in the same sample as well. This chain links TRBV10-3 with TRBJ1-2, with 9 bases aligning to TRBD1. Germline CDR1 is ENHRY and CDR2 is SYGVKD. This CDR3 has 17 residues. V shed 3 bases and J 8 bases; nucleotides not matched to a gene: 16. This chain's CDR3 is CAISDPSGDRVNNGYTF. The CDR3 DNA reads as TGTGCCATCAGTGATCCTTCGGGGGACAGGGTTAATAACGGCTACACCTTC.

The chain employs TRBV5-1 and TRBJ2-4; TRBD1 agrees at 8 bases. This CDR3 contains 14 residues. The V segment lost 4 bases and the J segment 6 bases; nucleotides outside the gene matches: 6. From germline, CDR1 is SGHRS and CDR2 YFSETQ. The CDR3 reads CASSAGTGGNIQYF. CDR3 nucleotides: TGCGCCAGCAGCGCCGGGACAGGAGGAAACATTCAGTACTTC.

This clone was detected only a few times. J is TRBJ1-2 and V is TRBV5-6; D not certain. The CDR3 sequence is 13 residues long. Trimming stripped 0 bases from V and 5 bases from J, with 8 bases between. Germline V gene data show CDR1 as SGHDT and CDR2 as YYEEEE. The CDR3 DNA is TGTGCCAGCAGCTTGGCCCGAGAGTATGGCTACACCTTC. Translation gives CASSLAREYGYTF.

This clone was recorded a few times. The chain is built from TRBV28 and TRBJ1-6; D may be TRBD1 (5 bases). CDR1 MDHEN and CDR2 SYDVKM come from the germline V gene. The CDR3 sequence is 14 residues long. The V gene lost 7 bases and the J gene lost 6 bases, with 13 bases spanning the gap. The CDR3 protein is CASNIYQGNSPLHF. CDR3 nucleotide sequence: TGTGCCAGCAACATTTATCAGGGTAATTCACCCCTCCACTTT.

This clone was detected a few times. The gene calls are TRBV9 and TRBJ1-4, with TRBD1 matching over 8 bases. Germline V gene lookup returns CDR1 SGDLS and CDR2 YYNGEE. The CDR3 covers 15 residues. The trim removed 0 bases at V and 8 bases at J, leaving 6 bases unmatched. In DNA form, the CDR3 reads TGTGCCAGCAGCGTAGGCCAGGGGGCGCAGGAAAAACTGTTTTTT. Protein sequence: CASSVGQGAQEKLFF.

The CDR3 coding sequence is TGTGCCAGCAGTGAAAGGCAGGTCGGCAATGAGCAGTTCTTC. This translates into CASSERQVGNEQFF. The chain uses TRBV2 and TRBJ2-1, with D unresolved. Trimming took off 2 bases at V and 6 bases at J, with 11 bases between the two ends. Germline CDR1 and CDR2: SNHLY and FYNNEI. This CDR3 has 14 residues.

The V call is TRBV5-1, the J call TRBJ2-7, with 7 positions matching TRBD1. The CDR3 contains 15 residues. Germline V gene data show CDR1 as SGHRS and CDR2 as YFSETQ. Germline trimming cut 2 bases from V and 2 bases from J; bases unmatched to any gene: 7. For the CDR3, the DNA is TGCGCCAGCAGCTTTGACTGGACAGGAGCCTACGAGCAGTACTTC. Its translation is CASSFDWTGAYEQYF.

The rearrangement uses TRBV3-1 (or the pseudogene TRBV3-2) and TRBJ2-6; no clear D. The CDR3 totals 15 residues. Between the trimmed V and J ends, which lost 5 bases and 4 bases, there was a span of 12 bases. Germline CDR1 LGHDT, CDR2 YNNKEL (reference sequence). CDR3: CASSNTRSGANVLTF. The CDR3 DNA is TGTGCCAGCAGCAACACCAGATCCGGGGCCAACGTCCTGACTTTC.

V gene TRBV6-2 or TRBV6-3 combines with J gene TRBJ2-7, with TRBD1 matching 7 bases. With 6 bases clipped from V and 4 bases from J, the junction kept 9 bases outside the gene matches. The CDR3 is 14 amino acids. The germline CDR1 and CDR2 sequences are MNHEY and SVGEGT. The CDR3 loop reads CASSVTGQAYEQYF. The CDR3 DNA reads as TGTGCCAGCAGCGTGACCGGACAGGCTTACGAGCAGTACTTC.

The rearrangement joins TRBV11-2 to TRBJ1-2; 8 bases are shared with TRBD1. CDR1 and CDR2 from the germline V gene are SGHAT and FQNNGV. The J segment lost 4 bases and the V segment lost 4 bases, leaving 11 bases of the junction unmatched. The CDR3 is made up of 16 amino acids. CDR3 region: CASSSLQGGRRYGYTF. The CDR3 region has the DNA TGTGCCAGCAGCTCCCTACAGGGGGGAAGGCGCTATGGCTACACCTTC.

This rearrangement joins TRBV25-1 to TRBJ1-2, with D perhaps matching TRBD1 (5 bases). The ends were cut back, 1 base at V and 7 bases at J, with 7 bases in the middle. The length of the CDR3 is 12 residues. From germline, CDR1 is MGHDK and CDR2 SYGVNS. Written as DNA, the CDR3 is TGTGCCAGCAGTGAATCAGGGCGTGGCTACACCTTC. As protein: CASSESGRGYTF.

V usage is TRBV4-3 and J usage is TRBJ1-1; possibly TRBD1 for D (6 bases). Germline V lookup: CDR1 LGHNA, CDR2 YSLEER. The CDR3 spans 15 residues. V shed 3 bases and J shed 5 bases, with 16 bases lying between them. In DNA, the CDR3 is TGCGCCAGCAGCCAGGGCCCCGGGAGGGGGACTGAAGCTTTCTTT. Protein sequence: CASSQGPGRGTEAFF.

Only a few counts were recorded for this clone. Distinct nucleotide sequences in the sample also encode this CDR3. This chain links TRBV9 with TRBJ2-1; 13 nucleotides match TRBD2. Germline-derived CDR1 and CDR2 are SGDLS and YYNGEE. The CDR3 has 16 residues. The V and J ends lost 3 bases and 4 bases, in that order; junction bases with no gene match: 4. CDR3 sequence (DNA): TGTGCCAGCAGCGCCCGACTAGCGGGGGGTTACAATGAGCAGTTCTTC. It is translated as CASSARLAGGYNEQFF.

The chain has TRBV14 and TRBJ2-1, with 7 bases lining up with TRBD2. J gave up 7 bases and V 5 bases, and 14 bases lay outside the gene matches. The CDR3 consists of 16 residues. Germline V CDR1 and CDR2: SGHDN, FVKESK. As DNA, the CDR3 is TGTGCCAGCAGCTCCCCCCTAAGCCGGGGAGGGAATGAGCAGTTCTTC. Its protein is CASSSPLSRGGNEQFF.

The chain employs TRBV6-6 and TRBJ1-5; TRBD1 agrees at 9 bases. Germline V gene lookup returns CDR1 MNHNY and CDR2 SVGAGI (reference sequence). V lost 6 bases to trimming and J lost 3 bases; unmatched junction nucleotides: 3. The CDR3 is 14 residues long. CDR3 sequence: CASRQGASNQPQHF. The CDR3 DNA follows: TGTGCCAGCAGACAGGGGGCTTCCAATCAGCCCCAGCATTTT.

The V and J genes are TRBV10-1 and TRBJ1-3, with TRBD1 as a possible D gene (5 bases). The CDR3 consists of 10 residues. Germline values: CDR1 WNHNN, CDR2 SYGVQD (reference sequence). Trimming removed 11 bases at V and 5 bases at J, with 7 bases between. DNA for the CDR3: TGCGCCGACAGCAGAAACACCATATATTTT. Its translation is CADSRNTIYF.